Listed here are 25 T cell receptor beta chains from one sample, sequenced in a study of blood T cells in healthy people across ages. Using a J-beta primer mix together with a sample-barcoded 5' primer, a second PCR was run for roughly 7 to 11 cycles. MiXCR, run by TCRdb on the 5' RACE reads, gives a single entry per CDR3 protein. The profile shows approximately 690,000 distinct CDR3 sequences, 58% of them singletons. The sample taken for sequencing was blood. The receptors were sampled from a man aged 60 to 75 in good health.

The genes are TRBV6-1 and TRBJ2-1; D is unclear. V lost 3 bases, J lost 3 bases, and 3 bases lay in between. CDR3 length equals 12 residues. In germline, CDR1 is MNHNS, CDR2 SASEGT. CDR3 sequence: CASSDHYNEQFF. The DNA for the CDR3 is TGTGCCAGCAGTGACCACTACAATGAGCAGTTCTTC.

This clonotype was recorded once. The chain recombines TRBV12-5 with TRBJ1-5; D is ambiguous. Germline CDR1 reads LGHNT; CDR2 reads FRNRAP. The CDR3 extends over 13 amino acids. With 7 bases removed from V and 0 bases from J, the gap between germline ends came to 7 bases. The DNA for the CDR3 is TGTGCTAGTGTAGCCGATAGCAATCAGCCCCAGCATTTT. The encoded protein is CASVADSNQPQHF.

The chain carries TRBV11-2 and TRBJ2-1, with D possibly being TRBD1 (5 bases). In germline, CDR1 is SGHAT, CDR2 FQNNGV. The CDR3 contains 14 residues. V lost 5 bases and J 7 bases, leaving 15 bases between the germline ends. In DNA form, the CDR3 reads TGTGCCAGCAGCGCTGGGGCCCTAGAGAATGAGCAGTTCTTC. Translating gives CASSAGALENEQFF.

The CDR3 region has the DNA TGTGCCAGCAGTTCCTCTTATAGGACGCAGGTTAACTATGGCTACACCTTC. Translated: CASSSSYRTQVNYGYTF. The chain is built from TRBV27 and TRBJ1-2; D is uncertain. Germline CDR1 reads MNHEY; CDR2 reads SMNVEV (reference sequence). V shed 4 bases and J shed 1 base, with 19 bases lying between them. This CDR3 has 17 residues.

This chain connects TRBV10-3 to TRBJ2-6; D unclear. The CDR3 consists of 19 residues. Germline CDR1 is ENHRY and CDR2 is SYGVKD. V lost 0 bases and J 0 bases, leaving 15 bases between the germline ends. The CDR3, as DNA: TGTGCCATCAGTGAGTCTTCCCCGTATCAAAACTCTGGGGCCAACGTCCTGACTTTC. Translated, it gives CAISESSPYQNSGANVLTF.

This clonotype was observed a few times. The chain links TRBV21-1 to TRBJ2-7; the listed D gene, TRBD1, was not tested against the DNA. TRBV21-1 represents a pseudogene. The CDR3 extends over 14 amino acids. CDR3 amino acids: CASNRNRATYEQYF. CDR3 DNA sequence: TGTGCCAGCAATAGGAACAGGGCCACCTACGAGCAGTACTTC.

This clonotype occurred a few times. The chain links TRBV2 to TRBJ2-5; 7 bases are a match to TRBD2. The V gene's germline CDR1 is SNHLY and CDR2 FYNNEI. CDR3 length: 14 amino acids. J gave up 5 bases and V 5 bases, and 8 bases lay outside the gene matches. The chain's CDR3 is CASSPRTSMETQYF. The CDR3 region has the DNA TGTGCCAGCAGTCCCAGGACTAGTATGGAGACCCAGTACTTC.

CDR3 nucleotides: TGTGCCGCACAGACCCCCGCGGGACTAGCGTCTCGAAATGAGCAGTTCTTC. Protein: CAAQTPAGLASRNEQFF. V gene TRBV10-3 combines with J gene TRBJ2-1; TRBD2 matches at 10 bases. This CDR3 region has 17 residues. Germline V gene sequence: CDR1 ENHRY, CDR2 SYGVKD. V was clipped by 11 bases and J by 7 bases; unmatched bases: 20.

This rearrangement joins TRBV10-3 to TRBJ2-1, with D tentatively TRBD1 (6 bases). The V gene's germline CDR1 is ENHRY and CDR2 SYGVKD. The CDR3 consists of 13 residues. V was shortened by 2 bases and J by 5 bases, with 7 bases between the two germline ends. The CDR3 nucleotides are TGTGCCATCAGTGAGGGACAGCACAATGAGCAGTTCTTC. Translating gives CAISEGQHNEQFF.

This clonotype was seen a few times. The chain carries TRBV29-1 and TRBJ2-5; TRBD1 matches at 11 bases. The V gene's germline CDR1 is SQVTM and CDR2 ANQGSEA. The CDR3 is 13 residues long. The V and J ends lost 4 bases and 4 bases, in that order; junction bases with no gene match: 2. The CDR3 protein is CSVGGTGGETQYF. In nucleotides, the CDR3 is TGCAGCGTTGGGGGGACAGGGGGAGAGACCCAGTACTTC.

This rearrangement joins TRBV28 to TRBJ2-7; 12 nucleotides match TRBD1. Germline V gene lookup returns CDR1 MDHEN and CDR2 SYDVKM. Trimming took 6 bases from V and 0 from J; bases not matched to a gene: 6. The CDR3 totals 16 residues. In nucleotides, the CDR3 is TGTGCCAGCAGGGGACAGGGGGCGCGATCCTCCTACGAGCAGTACTTC. It is translated as CASRGQGARSSYEQYF.

This clonotype was observed many times. The gene calls are TRBV6-5 and TRBJ2-5, with D perhaps matching TRBD1 (7 bases). This CDR3 region has 14 residues. V was pared by 10 bases and J by 0 bases, with 15 bases between. Germline V gene sequence: CDR1 MNHEY, CDR2 SVGAGI. The CDR3 is CAIGGGGYQETQYF. In DNA, the CDR3 is TGTGCCATAGGGGGCGGAGGGTACCAAGAGACCCAGTACTTC.

This clonotype was picked up a small number of times. The chain employs TRBV29-1 and TRBJ2-5; 8 nucleotides agree with TRBD1. Trimming at V came to 7 bases and at J to 0 bases, leaving 4 bases not matched to a gene. CDR1 and CDR2 from the germline V gene are SQVTM and ANQGSEA. This CDR3 is 13 amino acids long. CDR3 amino acids: CSAGTGHQETQYF. The CDR3 nucleotides are TGCAGCGCCGGGACAGGACACCAAGAGACCCAGTACTTC.

This clonotype was observed once. V gene TRBV4-2 combines with J gene TRBJ2-1; 10 bases fit TRBD2. This CDR3 is 15 amino acids long. The V segment lost 4 bases and the J segment 7 bases; nucleotides outside the gene matches: 7. Germline CDR1 LGHNA, CDR2 YNFKEQ. CDR3 bases: TGTGCCAGCAGCCTGCTAGCGGGAGACATGAATGAGCAGTTCTTC. It codes for CASSLLAGDMNEQFF.

The CDR3 here is CSVGRGTPTYEQYF. The CDR3 DNA sequence: TGCAGCGTTGGGCGGGGGACGCCTACCTACGAGCAGTACTTC. The rearrangement links TRBV29-1 to TRBJ2-7; 7 positions agree with TRBD2. Germline CDR1 and CDR2: SQVTM and ANQGSEA. The CDR3 contains 14 residues. Trimming removed 4 bases from V and 2 bases from J; junction bases left unmatched: 8.

The genes are TRBV21-1 and TRBJ2-7. TRBV21-1 is reported as a pseudogene. The CDR3 is 13 residues long. For the CDR3, the DNA is TGTGCCAGCCGGAGTGGATACTCCTACGAGCAGTACTTC. It translates to CASRSGYSYEQYF.

This chain joins TRBV4-1 and TRBJ2-1; D perhaps matches TRBD1 (6 bases). Per germline, CDR1 MGHRA and CDR2 YSYEKL. V was trimmed by 1 base and J by 8 bases, leaving 15 bases between them. The CDR3 length is 15 residues. The CDR3 sequence is CASSQVTGSVDEQFF. The CDR3 DNA is TGCGCCAGCAGCCAAGTAACAGGGTCCGTGGATGAGCAGTTCTTC.

The chain employs TRBV2 and TRBJ2-5; tentatively, D is TRBD2 (6 bases). CDR1 is SNHLY, CDR2 FYNNEI, per germline. Trimming removed 7 bases from V and 4 bases from J, with 13 bases in between. The CDR3 spans 13 residues. This CDR3 is CASNRLGGETQYF. CDR3 DNA: TGTGCCAGCAATCGGCTGGGGGGAGAGACCCAGTACTTC.

The chain employs TRBV20-1 and TRBJ2-4; D gene unclear. This CDR3 is built from 16 residues. Germline V CDR1 and CDR2: DFQATT, SNEGSKA (reference sequence). Trimming took off 6 bases at V and 2 bases at J, with 20 bases between the two ends. Here the CDR3 DNA reads TGCAGTGCCTATCCGATCCTGGATGTATCCAAAAACATTCAGTACTTC. It yields the protein CSAYPILDVSKNIQYF.

This chain links TRBV9 with TRBJ2-3; no reliable D call. CDR3 length equals 17 residues. The germline V gene encodes CDR1 SGDLS and CDR2 YYNGEE. V was clipped by 0 bases and J by 0 bases, with 14 bases between them. The CDR3 sequence: CASSVAGQLQSTDTQYF. Here the CDR3 DNA reads TGTGCCAGCAGCGTAGCTGGGCAGCTGCAAAGCACAGATACGCAGTATTTT. Full variable domain (missing parts from reference TRBV9 and TRBJ2-3): DSGVTQTPKHLITATGQRVTLRCSPRSGDLSVYWYQQSLDQGLQFLIQYYNGEERAKGNILERFSAQQFPDLHSELNLSSLELGDSALYFCASSVAGQLQSTDTQYFGPGTRLTVL.

The chain uses TRBV29-1 and TRBJ1-1; tentative D call: TRBD1 (5 bases). The CDR3 is 11 residues long. Germline V CDR1 and CDR2: SQVTM, ANQGSEA. Between the trimmed V and J ends, which lost 8 bases and 8 bases, there was a span of 15 bases. The CDR3 sequence is CSTSQGSEAFF. CDR3 in DNA: TGCAGCACATCGCAGGGTTCCGAAGCTTTCTTT.

The chain combines TRBV20-1 with TRBJ2-5, with unresolved D. The germline V and J ends were trimmed by 6 bases and 5 bases, with 19 bases remaining between them. Germline V gene lookup returns CDR1 DFQATT and CDR2 SNEGSKA (reference sequence). CDR3 length: 14 residues. This CDR3 is CSASSGRPPETQYF. As DNA, the CDR3 is TGCAGTGCCTCCTCCGGACGCCCGCCGGAGACCCAGTACTTC.

The chain is built from TRBV20-1 and TRBJ1-1; D is perhaps TRBD1 (6 bases). The CDR3 is made up of 16 amino acids. The germline CDR1 and CDR2 sequences are DFQATT and SNEGSKA (reference sequence). Trimming took 0 bases from V and 1 from J, leaving 15 bases between them. The CDR3 bases are TGCAGTGCTAGAGATCGTCTCCGGGGGGCGAACACTGAAGCTTTCTTT. Its protein product is CSARDRLRGANTEAFF.

A word on this clonotype: This sequence may be a read error, since a much larger clone differs from it by one base. The chain employs TRBV10-1 and TRBJ2-4; the D gene is possibly TRBD2 (6 bases). Germline CDR1 and CDR2: WNHNN and SYGVQD (reference sequence). The V gene lost 6 bases and the J gene lost 3 bases, with 6 bases spanning the gap. This CDR3 is 12 amino acids long. The CDR3 bases are TGCGCCAGCAGGGACTACAAAAACATTCAGTACTTC. Translating it yields CASRDYKNIQYF.

This sequence joins TRBV5-1 and TRBJ1-2; possible D gene TRBD1, 6 bases. The V gene lost 2 bases and the J gene lost 1 base, with 12 bases spanning the gap. The CDR3 contains 15 residues. Germline lookup yields CDR1 SGHRS and CDR2 YFSETQ. The chain's CDR3 is CASSFRDTGNYGYTF. The CDR3 DNA follows: TGCGCCAGCAGCTTCCGGGACACCGGTAACTATGGCTACACCTTC.